This note documents a single TCR beta chain sequence. Its target is not known. The PCR used 60 Vbeta and 13 Jbeta primers. Method: immunoSEQ multiplex PCR; TCRdb's copy keeps in-frame clones and lacks some. In total, the table holds 100,000 to 150,000 clones. Those who donated were healthy bone marrow donors. At sampling all donors were nominally healthy, likely with unrecorded immune exposures. Germline V CDR1 and CDR2: SQVTM, ANQGSEA. The CDR3 runs 13 residues. V lost 4 bases, J lost 3 bases, and 10 bases lay in between. These data originate in a study of cytomegalovirus exposure and HLA in healthy donors. General study findings and limits: The study labeled about 160 TCR beta chains cytomegalovirus-associated.

The receptor comes from a woman aged 40 to 55 in good health and CMV-seronegative. The sequencing sample was made of PBMCs. The chain employs TRBV29-1 and TRBJ1-5; D ambiguous. The CDR3 sequence is CSVGENNNQPQHF. The CDR3 DNA is TGCAGCGTTGGGGAGAATAACAATCAGCCCCAGCATTTT.